This T cell receptor (beta chain) is drawn from a study of tissue T cells after allogeneic stem cell transplantation. Only in-frame clones appear in the TCRdb table, and some are missing; sequencing was by immunoSEQ multiplex PCR. Of about 1,600 clones in the sample, roughly 80% were seen once. The CDR3 totals 15 residues. With V trimmed by 1 base and J by 6 bases, 5 bases remained unmatched. Germline V gene lookup returns CDR1 KGHSH and CDR2 LQKENI. The sequenced sample was liver tissue, obtained at autopsy. V usage is TRBV18 and J usage is TRBJ2-2, with 7 nucleotides matching TRBD2. The receptor's source is a male patient aged 60 or over with steroid-refractory graft-versus-host disease after an allogeneic stem cell transplant. Some T cells may be the graft donor's. DNA for the CDR3: TGTGCCAGCTCACCACTGGGGGGGTTTGCCGGGGAGCTGTTTTTT. It encodes CASSPLGGFAGELFF.